This T cell receptor beta chain was captured by sequencing in a study of cytomegalovirus exposure and HLA in healthy donors. General study results and limits: The dataset shows that most TCR sequences were rare, while some public TCRs occurred in many donors. Clonal expansion, a later analysis showed, was greater in HLA-associated TCR beta chains than in equally common others.

The PCR ran on 60 Vbeta and 13 Jbeta primers. Profiling relied on immunoSEQ multiplex PCR, and the TCRdb table lists in-frame clones only, not all of them. The sample contains under 150,000 clones, roughly 71% of which appear only once. Trimming cost V 8 bases and J 8 bases, with 16 bases left between them. CDR1 is MNHNS, CDR2 SASEGT, per germline. The CDR3 covers 13 residues. A word on this clone: Its matching antigen is unknown.

The sample comprised PBMCs. The source is a woman aged 40-49 years in good health and CMV-seronegative. The chain employs TRBV6-1 and TRBJ1-5, with D perhaps TRBD1 (5 bases). The CDR3 DNA sequence: TGTGCCAGCGGGGCGGGGATAAGGGAGCCCCAGCATTTT. Residues: CASGAGIREPQHF.